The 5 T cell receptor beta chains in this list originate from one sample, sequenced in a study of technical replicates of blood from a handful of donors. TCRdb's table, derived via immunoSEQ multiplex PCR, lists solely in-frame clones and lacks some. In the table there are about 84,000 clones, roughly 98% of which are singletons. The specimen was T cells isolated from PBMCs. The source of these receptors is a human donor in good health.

In DNA, the CDR3 is TGTGCCAGTAAGGGACTAGTTACCGACGAGCAGTACTTC. Translated: CASKGLVTDEQYF. The chain recombines TRBV2 with TRBJ2-7, with 8 bases aligning to TRBD2. The V gene's germline CDR1 is SNHLY and CDR2 FYNNEI. The V segment lost 9 bases and the J segment 5 bases; nucleotides outside the gene matches: 9. This CDR3 has 13 residues.

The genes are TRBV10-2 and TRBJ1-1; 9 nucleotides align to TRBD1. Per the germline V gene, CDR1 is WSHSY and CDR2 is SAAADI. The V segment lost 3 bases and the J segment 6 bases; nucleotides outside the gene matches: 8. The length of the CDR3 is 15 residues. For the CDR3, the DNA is TGCGCCAGCAGTGAACCAAACAGGGGGCTCCCTGAAGCTTTCTTT. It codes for CASSEPNRGLPEAFF.

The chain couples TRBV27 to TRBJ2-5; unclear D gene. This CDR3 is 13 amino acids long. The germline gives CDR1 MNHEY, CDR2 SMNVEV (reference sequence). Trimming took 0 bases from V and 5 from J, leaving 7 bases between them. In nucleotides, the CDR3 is TGTGCCAGCAGTTTATCGGTCCGGGAGACCCAGTACTTC. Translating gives CASSLSVRETQYF.

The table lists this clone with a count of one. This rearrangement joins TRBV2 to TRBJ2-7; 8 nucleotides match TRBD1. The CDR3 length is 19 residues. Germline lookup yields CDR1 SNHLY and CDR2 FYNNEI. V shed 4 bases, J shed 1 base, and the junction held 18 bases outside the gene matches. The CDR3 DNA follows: TGTGCCAGCAGTGGATTTTCTCTTTCGGGACAGGAAAATTCCTACGAGCAGTACTTC. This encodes CASSGFSLSGQENSYEQYF.

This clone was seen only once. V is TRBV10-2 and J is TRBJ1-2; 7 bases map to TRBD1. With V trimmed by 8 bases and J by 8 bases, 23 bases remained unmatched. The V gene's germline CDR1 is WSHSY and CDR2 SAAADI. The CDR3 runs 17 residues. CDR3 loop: CASQNNTGTALNRGYTF. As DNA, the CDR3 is TGCGCCAGCCAAAACAATACCGGGACAGCCCTTAATAGGGGCTACACCTTC.